The rows below give T cell receptor beta chains drawn from one sample of a study of T cell changes during pregnancy in multiple sclerosis. Sequencing was performed with immunoSEQ multiplex PCR; in TCRdb, only in-frame clones are kept and a portion is missing. This table has 20,000 to 25,000 clones, roughly 87% appearing once. The specimen comprised CD8+ T cells from peripheral blood mononuclear cells, sampled after pregnancy. The receptors come from a female donor with multiple sclerosis, enrolled in a pregnancy study. The CDR3 runs from the conserved cysteine through the conserved F or W.

V gene	J gene	CDR3 protein
TRBV6-4	TRBJ2-5	CASRYRVKSGEQYF
TRBV5-1	TRBJ2-5	CASSTPGLFQETQYF
TRBV19	TRBJ2-7	CASSMAGYEQYF
TRBV19	TRBJ2-7	CATLDTSYQQYF
TRBV18	TRBJ2-7	CASSPPVPREQYF
TRBV19	TRBJ2-7	CASSLLAGTGEQYF
TRBV5-6	TRBJ2-1	CASSPPGQGDYNEQFF
TRBV13	TRBJ2-7	CASSHKVGLNYEQYF
TRBV6-1	TRBJ2-1	CASSDHRGSYNEQFF
TRBV10-3	TRBJ1-3	CAISEPRQDSFFTIYF
TRBV9	TRBJ2-3	CASSVGQGGADTQYF
TRBV14	TRBJ2-1	CASSLRRGGPDNEQFF
TRBV30	TRBJ1-1	CAWSQGRGGLTEAFF
TRBV29-1	TRBJ2-1	CSAAVGAGDVNEQFF
TRBV27	TRBJ2-7	CASSLTSGYEQYF
TRBV6-4	TRBJ2-2	CASSDSQRGLTGELFF
TRBV7-9	TRBJ1-1	CASEPGQGMNTEAFF
TRBV7-9	TRBJ2-7	CASSFVLNGVHEQYF
TRBV5-1	TRBJ1-4	CASSRMEGTGEKLFF